The clone carrying this T cell receptor (beta chain) was detected many times. V lost 3 bases to trimming and J lost 14 bases; unmatched junction nucleotides: 14. CDR1 and CDR2 from the germline V gene are SGHRS and YFSETQ. The CDR3 contains 15 residues. These data belong to a study of metastatic and nonmetastatic thyroid tumors. Turning to the study itself: Blood and tumor or nodule tissue repertoires from malignant and benign thyroid patients were compared.

None of the patients had undergone any treatment ahead of thyroid surgery. Original data processing: Variation in CDR3 across clinicopathological groups served as the basis for constructing a distant-metastasis classifier in papillary thyroid cancer. TCRdb re-processed the PCR reads through MiXCR. TCRdb's processing, not the authors', yielded these V and J calls. The table lists around 15,000 clones, around 12% of them singletons. The sequenced sample consisted of tumor tissue. The genes are TRBV5-1 and TRBJ2-1; 10 bases line up with TRBD2. The origin of this receptor is a female donor with papillary thyroid cancer or a benign thyroid nodule (not recorded which). Some clones in this sample may be carry-over from other donors' samples. The CDR3 coding sequence is TGCGCCAGCAGCTCAGCTAGCGGGGGCCTAGTCGGGGAGTTCTTC. Translating gives CASSSASGGLVGEFF.